Following are 15 T cell receptor beta chains from one sample sequenced in a study of CD8 T cells in ankylosing spondylitis. Broader study findings: Ankylosing spondylitis blood seemed to carry a telltale TCR beta motif made of several highly homologous variants.

MiXCR, run by TCRdb on the 5' RACE reads, gives a single entry per CDR3 protein. The sample includes over 200,000 distinct CDR3 sequences, about 16% of them seen just once. These receptors have no identified antigens. The sample comprised blood, either unsorted or a sorted T cell fraction (not recorded which). The receptor source for this set is a male donor with ankylosing spondylitis.

This clonotype was counted a few times. This chain connects TRBV14 to TRBJ1-1; 11 bases are shared with TRBD1. CDR3 size: 18 residues. Per the germline V gene, CDR1 is SGHDN and CDR2 is FVKESK. The V gene end was trimmed by 1 base and the J gene end by 0 bases; junction bases not matched to a gene: 7. CDR3 in amino acids: CASSQGLGQGGVNTEAFF. The CDR3 nucleotides are TGTGCCAGCAGCCAAGGGCTGGGACAGGGGGGAGTGAACACTGAAGCTTTCTTT.

The chain couples TRBV7-9 to TRBJ2-5; 7 positions match TRBD2. Unmatched junction bases numbered 9, after V lost 1 base and J lost 7 bases. Germline-derived CDR1 and CDR2 are SEHNR and FQNEAQ (reference sequence). This CDR3 is 15 amino acids long. CDR3 amino acids: CASSLGSGAIVTQYF. The CDR3 DNA sequence: TGTGCCAGCAGCTTAGGCAGCGGGGCCATCGTGACCCAGTACTTC.

The CDR3 is CASKGGMNTEAFF. The CDR3 nucleotides read TGTGCCAGCAAGGGGGGCATGAACACTGAAGCTTTCTTT. This sequence joins TRBV9 and TRBJ1-1; D may be TRBD1 (6 bases). The CDR3 runs 13 residues. Trimming pared 6 bases from V and 0 bases from J, leaving 9 bases between. The V gene's germline CDR1 is SGDLS and CDR2 YYNGEE.

The V gene is TRBV27, the J gene TRBJ2-5; D not certain. CDR1 MNHEY and CDR2 SMNVEV come from the germline V gene (reference sequence). V was trimmed by 1 base and J by 5 bases, leaving 5 bases between them. CDR3 length: 12 amino acids. The DNA for the CDR3 is TGTGCCAGCAGTTTATTGGGGGAGACCCAGTACTTC. This codes for CASSLLGETQYF.

This clonotype appeared many times. Here the CDR3 DNA reads TGTGCCAGCAGCCAAGACGGTCCGTTGAGTGAGCAGTTCTTC. It specifies CASSQDGPLSEQFF. The V gene is TRBV4-2, the J gene TRBJ2-1, with D uncertain. The germline V gene encodes CDR1 LGHNA and CDR2 YNFKEQ. The CDR3 spans 14 residues. V was cut by 0 bases and J by 9 bases, with 12 bases left in between.

CDR3: CASSPDPGGPYEQYF. The CDR3 bases are TGCGCCAGCAGCCCCGACCCTGGGGGGCCCTACGAGCAGTACTTC. The chain has TRBV5-1 and TRBJ2-7; the D call may be TRBD1 or TRBD2 (6 bases each). The CDR3 loop spans 15 amino acids. Germline V gene sequence: CDR1 SGHRS, CDR2 YFSETQ. Trimming pared 4 bases from V and 2 bases from J, leaving 16 bases between.

Only a few counts were recorded for this clonotype. This chain connects TRBV10-3 to TRBJ2-1, with 8 bases matching TRBD1. Germline CDR1 reads ENHRY; CDR2 reads SYGVKD. This CDR3 spans 15 amino acids. With 3 bases clipped from V and 0 bases from J, the junction kept 1 base outside the gene matches. CDR3 loop: CAISDTGGSYNEQFF. Here the CDR3 DNA reads TGTGCCATCAGTGATACAGGGGGCTCCTACAATGAGCAGTTCTTC.

V gene TRBV5-1 combines with J gene TRBJ2-7; TRBD2 is a possible D gene (6 bases). There are 17 residues in the CDR3. Germline V CDR1 and CDR2: SGHRS, YFSETQ. V was cut by 0 bases and J by 7 bases, with 23 bases left in between. DNA for the CDR3: TGCGCCAGCAGCTTGGTTGAGACGGGAGAGGAATCGGGGGAGCAGTACTTC. Translating it yields CASSLVETGEESGEQYF.

This sequence joins TRBV9 and TRBJ2-7; TRBD2 matches 11 bases. With V trimmed by 4 bases and J by 4 bases, 10 bases remained unmatched. Germline loops: CDR1 SGDLS, CDR2 YYNGEE. The CDR3 has 16 residues. Here the CDR3 reads CASSTHPGTSGYEQYF. The CDR3 bases are TGTGCCAGCAGCACACATCCCGGGACTAGCGGTTACGAGCAGTACTTC.

This clonotype has only a few counts. The chain combines TRBV10-3 with TRBJ1-1, with D unclear. The CDR3 totals 13 residues. The V gene lost 0 bases and the J gene lost 6 bases, with 8 bases spanning the gap. CDR1 is ENHRY, CDR2 SYGVKD, per germline. This chain's CDR3 is CAISESLRPEAFF. Here the CDR3 DNA reads TGTGCCATCAGTGAGTCGTTACGGCCTGAAGCTTTCTTT.

To note about this clonotype: One base away lies a much larger clone, so this may be a sequencing read error. DNA of the CDR3: TGCGCCAGCTGCTACAGGGTGCTATCGACCTACGAGCAGTACTTC. Translating gives CASCYRVLSTYEQYF. V is TRBV4-3 and J is TRBJ2-7, with a weak D call TRBD1 (6 bases). Trimming shortened V by 8 bases and J by 2 bases, and 19 bases separated the two germline ends. Germline V gives CDR1 LGHNA, CDR2 YSLEER. The CDR3 totals 15 residues.

In this sample, this clonotype turned up many times. This chain joins TRBV11-2 and TRBJ2-3; D remains ambiguous. Germline loops: CDR1 SGHAT, CDR2 FQNNGV. Trimming pared 5 bases from V and 7 bases from J, leaving 10 bases between. The CDR3 loop spans 12 amino acids. CDR3 sequence (DNA): TGTGCCAGCAGCCGATTTCTAAATACGCAGTATTTT. As protein: CASSRFLNTQYF.

This clonotype showed up just a few times. This chain links TRBV24-1 with TRBJ2-1; 11 nucleotides align to TRBD2. V lost 4 bases and J lost 9; bases outside the gene matches: 7. In germline, CDR1 is KGHDR, CDR2 SFDVKD. The CDR3 has 15 residues. DNA for the CDR3: TGTGCCACCAGTGAGGGCGGGACTAGCGGCCTTGAGCAGTTCTTC. Translating it yields CATSEGGTSGLEQFF.

The CDR3 nucleotides are TGCAGTGCTAGAGATCTCGCTACCACCCTCCTCCCTCCCGAGCAGTACTTC. This translates into CSARDLATTLLPPEQYF. This chain links TRBV20-1 with TRBJ2-7; the D is unclear. This CDR3 region has 17 residues. Germline-derived CDR1 and CDR2 are DFQATT and SNEGSKA (reference sequence). Trimming took 0 bases from V and 6 from J, leaving 24 bases between them.

The rearrangement links TRBV28 to TRBJ2-3; D tentatively fits TRBD1 or TRBD2 (5 bases each). Germline loops: CDR1 MDHEN, CDR2 SYDVKM. The CDR3 is 17 amino acids. Trimming pared 6 bases from V and 2 bases from J, leaving 21 bases between. This CDR3 is CASREPDRDPFTDTQYF. In nucleotides, the CDR3 is TGTGCCAGCAGAGAACCTGACCGGGACCCCTTCACAGATACGCAGTATTTT. Full variable domain (remainder filled in from reference TRBV28 and TRBJ2-3): DVKVTQSSRYLVKRTGEKVFLECVQDMDHENMFWYRQDPGLGLRLIYFSYDVKMKEKGDIPEGYSVSREKKERFSLILESASTNQTSMYLCASREPDRDPFTDTQYFGPGTRLTVL.